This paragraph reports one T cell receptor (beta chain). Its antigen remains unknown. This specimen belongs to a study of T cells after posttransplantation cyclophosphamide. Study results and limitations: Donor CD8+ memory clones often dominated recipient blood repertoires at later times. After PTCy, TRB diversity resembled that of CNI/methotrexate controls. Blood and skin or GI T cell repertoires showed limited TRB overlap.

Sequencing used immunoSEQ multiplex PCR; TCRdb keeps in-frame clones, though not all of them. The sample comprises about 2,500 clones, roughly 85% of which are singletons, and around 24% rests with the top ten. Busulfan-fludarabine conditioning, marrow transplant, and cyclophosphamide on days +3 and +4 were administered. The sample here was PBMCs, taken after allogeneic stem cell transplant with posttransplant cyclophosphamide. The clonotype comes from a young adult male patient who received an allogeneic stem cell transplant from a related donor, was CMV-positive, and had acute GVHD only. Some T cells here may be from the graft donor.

The CDR3 nucleotides are TGCGCCAGCAGCCTGGGGCAGGCCAACACTGAAGCTTTCTTT. Translating gives CASSLGQANTEAFF. This chain joins TRBV5-1 and TRBJ1-1; weak D call: TRBD1 (5 bases). Germline lookup yields CDR1 SGHRS and CDR2 YFSETQ. V dropped 4 bases and J dropped 2 bases, with 12 bases sitting between them. The length of the CDR3 is 14 residues.